These 30 T cell receptor beta chains came from one sample sequenced in a study of T cell changes during pregnancy in multiple sclerosis. The method was immunoSEQ multiplex PCR; TCRdb's version includes in-frame clones alone and lacks a portion of them. Found here are roughly 42,000 clones, more than 90% of them singletons; the top ten hold 0.5%. This specimen consisted of CD4+ T cells from peripheral blood mononuclear cells, obtained in the second trimester of pregnancy. The receptors stem from a female donor in good health, enrolled as a control in a pregnancy study.

About this clone itself: The DNA is left out, because the CDR3 cannot be placed on it with certainty; the CDR3 is given as TCRdb lists it. The chain is built from TRBV30 and TRBJ2-3; the table calls TRBD1, which could not be checked here. The CDR3 is 12 residues long, counting both termini. CDR1 GTSNPN and CDR2 SVGIG come from the germline V gene (reference sequence). The CDR3 region is CAWSVARGTAYF.

The chain is built from TRBV6-5 and TRBJ2-5, with D possibly matching TRBD2 (5 bases). The CDR3 has 13 residues. V was clipped by 6 bases and J by 0 bases, with 8 bases between them. CDR1 is MNHEY, CDR2 SVGAGI, per germline. CDR3: CASSLRDQETQYF. CDR3 nucleotides: TGTGCCAGCAGCTTGCGGGACCAAGAGACCCAGTACTTC.

This chain links TRBV18 with TRBJ2-1; possibly TRBD1 for D (7 bases). This CDR3 contains 16 residues. CDR1 is KGHSH and CDR2 is LQKENI in the germline V gene. Trimming cost V 2 bases and J 0 bases, with 11 bases left between them. CDR3 protein: CASSPGGTASYNEQFF. CDR3 bases: TGTGCCAGCTCACCAGGGGGGACAGCCTCCTACAATGAGCAGTTCTTC.

J is TRBJ1-4 and V is TRBV30; weak D call: TRBD1 (5 bases). The CDR3 totals 14 residues. Trimming took off 0 bases at V and 8 bases at J, with 13 bases between the two ends. CDR1 is GTSNPN and CDR2 is SVGIG in the germline V gene (reference sequence). The CDR3 DNA sequence: TGTGCCTGGAGTGTAGGGTCAGGGAGGGAAAAACTGTTTTTT. Encoded protein: CAWSVGSGREKLFF.

DNA for the CDR3: TGTGCCAGCAGCTCCAGGACGGGGAGGGAGCAGTACTTC. It is translated as CASSSRTGREQYF. The chain couples TRBV7-8 to TRBJ2-7, with a possible D match to TRBD2 (6 bases). This CDR3 comprises 13 residues. Germline CDR1 SGHVS, CDR2 FQNEAQ. Trimming took off 4 bases at V and 7 bases at J, with 14 bases between the two ends.

V and J are TRBV29-1 and TRBJ2-1; 14 bases fit TRBD2. Germline CDR1 is SQVTM and CDR2 is ANQGSEA. This CDR3 spans 18 amino acids. The J segment lost 9 bases and the V segment lost 7 bases, leaving 20 bases of the junction unmatched. DNA of the CDR3: TGCAGCGCCCCCGGGACTAGCGGGAGATTCAGGATGGCGGGTGAGCAGTTCTTC. The encoded protein is CSAPGTSGRFRMAGEQFF.

The chain couples TRBV5-1 to TRBJ2-5, with D perhaps TRBD2 (5 bases). Trimming took 4 bases from V and 3 from J, leaving 16 bases between them. There are 15 residues in the CDR3. Germline assignment: CDR1 SGHRS and CDR2 YFSETQ. CDR3 loop: CASSLGLNGEETQYF. The CDR3 DNA reads as TGCGCCAGCAGCCTAGGACTGAATGGGGAAGAGACCCAGTACTTC.

The chain employs TRBV29-1 and TRBJ1-2; D may be TRBD1 (6 bases). Trimming stripped 6 bases from V and 1 base from J, with 15 bases between. CDR1 and CDR2 (germline): SQVTM, ANQGSEA. The CDR3 has 14 residues. The CDR3 here is CSVTGVGGNYGYTF. In DNA form, the CDR3 reads TGCAGCGTGACAGGAGTGGGCGGTAACTATGGCTACACCTTC.

This clone was seen a handful of times. V is TRBV2 and J is TRBJ2-4, with TRBD2 matching over 12 bases. The CDR3 has 15 amino acids. Per germline, CDR1 SNHLY and CDR2 FYNNEI. V was pared by 2 bases and J by 8 bases, with 4 bases of the junction left unmatched. The CDR3 here is CASSEWASGRDIQYF. CDR3 nucleotides: TGTGCCAGCAGTGAATGGGCTAGCGGGAGGGACATTCAGTACTTC.

V usage is TRBV7-4 and J usage is TRBJ1-5; D might be TRBD1 (5 bases). Germline loops: CDR1 SGHVT, CDR2 SQSDAQ. Between the trimmed V and J ends, which lost 1 base and 0 bases, there was a span of 13 bases. The CDR3 covers 17 residues. The CDR3 is CASSLVGGNYSNQPQHF. CDR3 nucleotides: TGTGCCAGCAGCTTAGTGGGGGGGAATTATAGCAATCAGCCCCAGCATTTT.

The chain carries TRBV4-3 and TRBJ2-1; TRBD1 agrees at 7 bases. The CDR3 is made up of 14 amino acids. V gave up 4 bases and J gave up 5 bases; unmatched junction bases: 5. Germline V CDR1 and CDR2: LGHNA, YSLEER. CDR3 amino acids: CASSPRQGNNEQFF. CDR3 nucleotide sequence: TGCGCCAGCAGCCCACGACAGGGAAACAATGAGCAGTTCTTC.

V gene TRBV7-8 combines with J gene TRBJ2-3; tentatively, D is TRBD2 (6 bases). CDR3 length: 14 amino acids. V shed 6 bases and J shed 1 base, with 11 bases lying between them. CDR1 and CDR2 (germline): SGHVS, FQNEAQ. The CDR3 nucleotides read TGTGCCAGCAGTAAGGGACTCGGCACAGATACGCAGTATTTT. Translation: CASSKGLGTDTQYF.

The rearrangement joins TRBV7-9 to TRBJ2-6; D uncertain. This CDR3 has 18 amino acids. CDR1 SEHNR and CDR2 FQNEAQ come from the germline V gene (reference sequence). The V gene lost 3 bases and the J gene lost 0 bases, with 15 bases spanning the gap. CDR3 sequence (DNA): TGTGCCAGCAGCTTCACACCGCGGCAGCCCTCTGGGGCCAACGTCCTGACTTTC. This encodes CASSFTPRQPSGANVLTF.

This clone is a singleton in its sample. The genes are TRBV7-3 and TRBJ2-1, with 9 nucleotides matching TRBD2. The CDR3 has 13 amino acids. Per the germline V gene, CDR1 is SGHTA and CDR2 is FQGTGA. The junction had 5 bases not matched to a gene; V was cut back by 2 bases and J by 12 bases. In nucleotides, the CDR3 is TGTGCCAGCAGCTTAGGGCTAGCGGGGTGGCAGTTCTTC. It encodes CASSLGLAGWQFF.

The chain is built from TRBV7-2 and TRBJ2-1; 7 bases fit TRBD2. CDR3 size: 15 residues. The V gene end was trimmed by 0 bases and the J gene end by 8 bases; junction bases not matched to a gene: 7. Germline assignment: CDR1 SGHTA and CDR2 FQGNSA. The CDR3 DNA follows: TGTGCCAGCAGCTTAGCCGCGGGAGCCCGGCATGAGCAGTTCTTC. This translates into CASSLAAGARHEQFF.

This clone was counted a few times. The chain is built from TRBV5-1 and TRBJ2-2; TRBD2 aligns across 9 bases. V was pared by 4 bases and J by 4 bases, with 8 bases of the junction left unmatched. This CDR3 comprises 16 residues. In germline, CDR1 is SGHRS, CDR2 YFSETQ. This CDR3 is CASSGNSGGSTGELFF. In nucleotides, the CDR3 is TGCGCCAGCAGCGGGAATAGCGGGGGTTCCACCGGGGAGCTGTTTTTT.

V and J are TRBV14 and TRBJ2-7; no clear D gene. In germline, CDR1 is SGHDN, CDR2 FVKESK. The V end lost 4 bases, the J end lost 8 bases, and 12 bases lay between the germline ends. The CDR3 is made up of 12 amino acids. The CDR3 DNA reads TGTGCCAGCAGCCCCGTCACGGGTAAGCAGTACTTC. Its translation is CASSPVTGKQYF.

The chain has TRBV4-1 and TRBJ2-5; 9 nucleotides align to TRBD2. This CDR3 spans 13 amino acids. CDR1 and CDR2 from the germline V gene are MGHRA and YSYEKL. The V and J ends lost 5 bases and 4 bases, in that order; junction bases with no gene match: 2. The CDR3 is CASSRLAAETQYF. CDR3 in DNA: TGCGCCAGCAGCAGACTAGCGGCAGAGACCCAGTACTTC.

The chain carries TRBV7-3 and TRBJ2-1; TRBD2 agrees at 8 bases. The CDR3 runs to 13 residues. Germline V gives CDR1 SGHTA, CDR2 FQGTGA. The junction had 4 bases not matched to a gene; V was cut back by 6 bases and J by 6 bases. The CDR3 DNA sequence: TGTGCCAGCAGGTCCGGGGGGGGCAATGAGCAGTTCTTC. This gives the protein CASRSGGGNEQFF. Together with reference TRBV7-3 and TRBJ2-1, the CDR3 gives the full variable domain: GAGVSQTPSNKVTEKGKYVELRCDPISGHTALYWYRQSLGQGPEFLIYFQGTGAADDSGLPNDRFFAVRPEGSVSTLKIQRTERGDSAVYLCASRSGGGNEQFFGPGTRLTVL.

In its sample, this clone was seen once. The chain recombines TRBV7-8 with TRBJ1-5; D possibly corresponds to TRBD1 (6 bases). The germline V gene has CDR1 SGHVS and CDR2 FQNEAQ. This CDR3 has 16 residues. Trimming shortened V by 5 bases and J by 0 bases, and 14 bases separated the two germline ends. The chain's CDR3 is CASSPQQGDSNQPQHF. The CDR3, as DNA: TGTGCCAGCAGCCCTCAACAGGGAGATAGCAATCAGCCCCAGCATTTT.

The chain couples TRBV27 to TRBJ1-1; unclear D gene. The CDR3 has 13 amino acids. The ends were cut back, 1 base at V and 1 base at J, with 4 bases in the middle. Germline CDR1 is MNHEY and CDR2 is SMNVEV (reference sequence). CDR3 bases: TGTGCCAGCAGTTTATTTCGGAACACTGAAGCTTTCTTT. Encoded protein: CASSLFRNTEAFF.

The chain recombines TRBV7-9 with TRBJ2-1; no firm D call. Germline V gives CDR1 SEHNR, CDR2 FQNEAQ (reference sequence). The CDR3 runs 14 residues. V shed 1 base and J shed 5 bases, with 9 bases lying between them. The CDR3 region is CASSLVLSHNEQFF. As DNA, the CDR3 is TGTGCCAGCAGCTTAGTACTATCCCACAATGAGCAGTTCTTC.

J is TRBJ1-1 and V is TRBV6-5; 9 bases fit TRBD1. V was clipped by 3 bases and J by 6 bases; unmatched bases: 5. CDR1 is MNHEY, CDR2 SVGAGI, per germline. CDR3 size: 14 residues. DNA of the CDR3: TGTGCCAGCAGTTATCAGGACAGGGGACCTGAAGCTTTCTTT. Its translation is CASSYQDRGPEAFF.

The J gene is TRBJ1-1, the V gene TRBV27, with D perhaps matching TRBD1 (6 bases). The CDR3 loop spans 13 amino acids. V dropped 5 bases and J dropped 11 bases, with 18 bases sitting between them. CDR1 and CDR2 (germline): MNHEY, SMNVEV (reference sequence). CDR3 region: CASSLRQDVGAFF. The CDR3 nucleotides are TGTGCCAGCAGTCTCAGACAGGACGTTGGGGCTTTCTTT.

The chain has TRBV18 and TRBJ2-1, with 11 bases lining up with TRBD2. The trim removed 3 bases at V and 8 bases at J, leaving 3 bases unmatched. The germline V gene encodes CDR1 KGHSH and CDR2 LQKENI. There are 14 residues in the CDR3. The DNA for the CDR3 is TGTGCCAGCTCACCTTTAGCGGGGGGGGATGAGCAGTTCTTC. Translating it yields CASSPLAGGDEQFF.

The genes are TRBV2 and TRBJ2-5; D remains ambiguous. The germline V and J ends were trimmed by 0 bases and 7 bases, with 3 bases remaining between them. Germline lookup yields CDR1 SNHLY and CDR2 FYNNEI. The CDR3 sequence is 11 residues long. CDR3 sequence: CASSEAGTQYF. As DNA, the CDR3 is TGTGCCAGCAGTGAAGCCGGGACCCAGTACTTC. The full variable domain, its missing parts supplied by reference TRBV2 and TRBJ2-5, is EPEVTQTPSHQVTQMGQEVILRCVPISNHLYFYWYRQILGQKVEFLVSFYNNEISEKSEIFDDQFSVERPDGSNFTLKIRSTKLEDSAMYFCASSEAGTQYFGPGTRLLVL.

The rearrangement uses TRBV29-1 and TRBJ2-7; weak D call: TRBD2 (5 bases). Trimming shortened V by 7 bases and J by 6 bases, and 19 bases separated the two germline ends. The CDR3 contains 13 residues. The V gene's germline CDR1 is SQVTM and CDR2 ANQGSEA. CDR3 protein: CSAGSGFYSEQYF. CDR3 bases: TGCAGCGCGGGTTCGGGGTTTTACTCCGAGCAGTACTTC.

The table lists this clone with a count of one. The CDR3 DNA reads as TGCGCCAGCAGCCCGAGGCGGAACAATGAGCAGTTCTTC. Translating gives CASSPRRNNEQFF. The chain links TRBV4-3 to TRBJ2-1; D not certain. Trimming removed 4 bases at V and 5 bases at J, with 9 bases between. In germline, CDR1 is LGHNA, CDR2 YSLEER. CDR3 length equals 13 residues.

The V and J genes are TRBV11-3 and TRBJ2-2; TRBD2 aligns across 15 bases. The germline CDR1 and CDR2 sequences are SGHNT and YENEEA. V lost 5 bases and J lost 6; bases outside the gene matches: 7. The CDR3 spans 17 residues. The CDR3 nucleotides are TGTGCCAGCAGCCGGGGACTAGCGGGGGGCCTTCCCGGGGAGCTGTTTTTT. Translated: CASSRGLAGGLPGELFF.

The rearrangement links TRBV19 to TRBJ2-1; TRBD1 aligns across 9 bases. CDR1 and CDR2 from the germline V gene are LNHDA and SQIVND (reference sequence). The CDR3 sequence is 15 residues long. The V segment lost 7 bases and the J segment 6 bases; nucleotides outside the gene matches: 10. The CDR3 nucleotides read TGTGCCAGTATCCGAGGAGAGACAGGGGGCAATGAGCAGTTCTTC. Protein sequence: CASIRGETGGNEQFF.